A single T cell receptor (beta chain) is shown here with its context. This entry is derived from a study of blood T cell repertoires in COVID-19. Study at large: T cells, B-cell-depleted T cells, or PBMCs provided the cDNA or gDNA that served as material.

There are 17 residues in the CDR3. Trimming removed 2 bases from V and 0 bases from J, with 14 bases in between. Germline V CDR1 and CDR2: LNHDA, SQIVND (reference sequence). Clones were sequenced by immunoSEQ multiplex PCR, and TCRdb holds only the in-frame ones, with some missing. The profile shows over 35,000 clones, approximately 91% of them singletons. The genes are TRBV19 and TRBJ1-3; TRBD1 might be the D (6 bases). The TCR sequence derives from a young woman in a cohort sampled during active COVID-19. The sequencing input was peripheral blood. The CDR3 reads CASSILPGTPSGNTIYF. CDR3 sequence (DNA): TGTGCCAGTAGTATACTGCCCGGGACACCCTCTGGAAACACCATATATTTT.